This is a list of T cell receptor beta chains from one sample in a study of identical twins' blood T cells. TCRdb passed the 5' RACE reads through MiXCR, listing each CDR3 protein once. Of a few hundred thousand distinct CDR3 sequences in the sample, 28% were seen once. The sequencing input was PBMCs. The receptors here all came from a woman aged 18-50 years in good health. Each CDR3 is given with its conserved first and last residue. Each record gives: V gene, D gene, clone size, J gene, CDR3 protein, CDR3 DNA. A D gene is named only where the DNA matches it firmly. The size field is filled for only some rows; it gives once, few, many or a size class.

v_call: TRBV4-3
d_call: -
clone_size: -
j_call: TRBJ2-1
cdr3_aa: CASSQDRASPSEQFF
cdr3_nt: TGCGCCAGCAGCCAAGATCGAGCCTCCCCCAGTGAGCAGTTCTTC

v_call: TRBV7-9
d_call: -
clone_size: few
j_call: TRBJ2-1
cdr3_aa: CASSLGVPMPRRAFNEQFF
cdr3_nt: TGTGCCAGCAGCTTGGGAGTCCCCATGCCCAGGAGGGCCTTCAATGAGCAGTTCTTC

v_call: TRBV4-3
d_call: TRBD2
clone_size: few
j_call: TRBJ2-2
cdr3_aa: CASSQLAGGPGGELFF
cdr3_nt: TGCGCCAGCAGCCAACTAGCGGGAGGTCCAGGCGGGGAGCTGTTTTTT

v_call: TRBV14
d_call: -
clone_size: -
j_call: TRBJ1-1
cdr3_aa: CASSQVPRINTEAFF
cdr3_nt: TGTGCCAGCAGCCAAGTTCCGAGGATAAACACTGAAGCTTTCTTT

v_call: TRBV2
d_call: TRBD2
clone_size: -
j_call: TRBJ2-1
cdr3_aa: CACRDYKYIISYNEQFF
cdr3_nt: TGTGCCTGCCGGGACTACAAGTACATCATTTCCTACAATGAGCAGTTCTTC

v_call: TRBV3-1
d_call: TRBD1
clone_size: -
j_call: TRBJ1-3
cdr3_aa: CASSQDETGGPGNTIYF
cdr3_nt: TGTGCCAGCAGCCAAGATGAGACAGGGGGCCCTGGAAACACCATATATTTT

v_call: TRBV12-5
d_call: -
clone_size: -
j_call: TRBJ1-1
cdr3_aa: CASGQVDTEAFF
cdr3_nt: TGTGCTAGTGGTCAGGTGGACACTGAAGCTTTCTTT

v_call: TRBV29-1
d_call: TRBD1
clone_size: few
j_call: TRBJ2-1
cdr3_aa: CIGQGAWDEQFF
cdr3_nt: TGCATCGGACAGGGGGCTTGGGATGAGCAGTTCTTC

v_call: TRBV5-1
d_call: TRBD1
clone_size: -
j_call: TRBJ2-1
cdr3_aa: CAGSDEQGVGWFF
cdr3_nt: TGCGCCGGCAGCGATGAACAGGGGGTTGGTTGGTTCTTC

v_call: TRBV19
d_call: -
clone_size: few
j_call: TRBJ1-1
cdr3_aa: CASSKRAEAFF
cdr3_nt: TGTGCCAGTAGTAAACGGGCTGAAGCTTTCTTT

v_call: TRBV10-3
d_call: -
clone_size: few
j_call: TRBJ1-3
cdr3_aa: CAISATGPGNTIYF
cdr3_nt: TGTGCCATCAGTGCCACAGGGCCTGGAAACACCATATATTTT

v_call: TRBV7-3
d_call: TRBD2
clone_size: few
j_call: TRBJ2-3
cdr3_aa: CASSSGLAGVKPSTDTQYF
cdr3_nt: TGTGCCAGCAGCTCCGGACTAGCGGGGGTCAAACCCAGCACAGATACGCAGTATTTT

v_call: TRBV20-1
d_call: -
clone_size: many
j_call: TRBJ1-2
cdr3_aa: CSARTENYGYTF
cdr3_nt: TGCAGTGCTAGAACAGAGAACTATGGCTACACCTTC

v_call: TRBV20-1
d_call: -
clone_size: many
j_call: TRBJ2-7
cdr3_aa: CSARDRQGIPNEQYF
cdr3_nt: TGCAGTGCTAGAGATCGTCAGGGAATTCCTAACGAGCAGTACTTC

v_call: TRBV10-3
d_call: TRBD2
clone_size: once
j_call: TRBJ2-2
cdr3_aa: CAISESIAGARGGELFF
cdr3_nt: TGTGCCATCAGTGAGTCGATAGCGGGAGCCCGCGGCGGGGAGCTGTTTTTT

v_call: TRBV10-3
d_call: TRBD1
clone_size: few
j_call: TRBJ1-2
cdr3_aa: CAITDRDRIYGYTF
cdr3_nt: TGTGCCATCACCGACCGGGACAGAATTTATGGCTACACCTTC

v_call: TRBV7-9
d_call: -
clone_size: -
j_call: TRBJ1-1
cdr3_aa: CASSPPMGGTEAFF
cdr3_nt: TGTGCCAGCAGCCCCCCCATGGGAGGGACTGAAGCTTTCTTT

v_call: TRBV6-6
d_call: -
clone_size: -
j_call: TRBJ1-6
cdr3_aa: CASSYPSSYNSPLHF
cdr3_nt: TGTGCCAGCAGTTACCCGAGCTCCTATAATTCACCCCTCCACTTT

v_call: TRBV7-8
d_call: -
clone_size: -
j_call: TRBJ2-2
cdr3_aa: CASSQHLRLENTGELFF
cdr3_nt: TGTGCCAGCAGCCAACACCTCAGACTGGAAAACACCGGGGAGCTGTTTTTT

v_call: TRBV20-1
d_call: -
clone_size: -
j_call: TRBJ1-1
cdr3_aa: CSAQAGTTEAFF
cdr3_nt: TGCAGTGCGCAAGCCGGGACCACTGAAGCTTTCTTT

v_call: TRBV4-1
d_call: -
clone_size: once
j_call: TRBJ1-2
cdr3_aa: CASSQIYNYGYTF
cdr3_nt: TGCGCCAGCAGCCAAATTTATAACTATGGCTACACCTTC

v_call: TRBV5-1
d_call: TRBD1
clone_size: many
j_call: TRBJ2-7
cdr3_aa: CASSPRDRGSEQYF
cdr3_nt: TGCGCCAGCAGCCCACGGGACAGAGGATCCGAGCAGTACTTC

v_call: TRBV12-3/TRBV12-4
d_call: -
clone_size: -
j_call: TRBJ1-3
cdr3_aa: CASDLVGGNTIYF
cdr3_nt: TGTGCCAGCGATTTAGTCGGGGGAAACACCATATATTTT

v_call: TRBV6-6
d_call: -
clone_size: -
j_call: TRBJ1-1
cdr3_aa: CASSYSTWENTEAFF
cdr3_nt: TGTGCCAGCAGTTACTCTACATGGGAGAACACTGAAGCTTTCTTT

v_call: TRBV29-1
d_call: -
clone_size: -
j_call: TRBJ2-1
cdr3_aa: CSVGGSGAYNEQFF
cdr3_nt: TGCAGCGTTGGGGGTTCAGGGGCCTACAATGAGCAGTTCTTC

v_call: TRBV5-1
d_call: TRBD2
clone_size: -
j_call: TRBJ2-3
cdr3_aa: CASSWTSGGTDTQYF
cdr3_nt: TGCGCCAGCAGCTGGACTAGCGGGGGCACAGATACGCAGTATTTT

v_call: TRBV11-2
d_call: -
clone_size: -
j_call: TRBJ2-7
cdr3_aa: CASSSGPPLEQYF
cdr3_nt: TGTGCCAGCAGCTCCGGGCCCCCGCTCGAGCAGTACTTC

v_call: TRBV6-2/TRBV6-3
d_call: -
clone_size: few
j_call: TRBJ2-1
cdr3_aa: CASSYSEEQFF
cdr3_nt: TGTGCCAGCAGTTATTCGGAAGAGCAGTTCTTC

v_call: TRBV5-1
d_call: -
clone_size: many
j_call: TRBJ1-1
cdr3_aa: CASSLAGSLNTEAFF
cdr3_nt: TGCGCCAGCAGCTTGGCGGGCAGCTTGAACACTGAAGCTTTCTTT

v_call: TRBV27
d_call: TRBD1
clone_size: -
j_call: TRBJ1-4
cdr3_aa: CASSFSGTGGSEKLFF
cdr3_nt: TGTGCCAGCAGTTTCTCCGGGACAGGGGGGAGTGAAAAACTGTTTTTT

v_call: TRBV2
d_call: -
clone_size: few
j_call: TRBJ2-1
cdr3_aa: CASTGKQFF
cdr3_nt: TGTGCCAGCACAGGGAAGCAGTTCTTC

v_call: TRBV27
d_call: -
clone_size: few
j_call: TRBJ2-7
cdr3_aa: CASSYRAGGSMEYF
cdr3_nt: TGTGCCAGCAGTTATCGAGCGGGCGGCTCGATGGAGTACTTC

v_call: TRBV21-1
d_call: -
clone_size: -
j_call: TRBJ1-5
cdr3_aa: CASSNSRRDREKFGNQPQHF
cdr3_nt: TGTGCCAGCAGCAATTCTCGCCGGGACAGGGAAAAATTCGGCAATCAGCCCCAGCATTTT

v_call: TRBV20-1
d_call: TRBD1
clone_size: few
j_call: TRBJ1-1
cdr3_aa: CSAPRGTGAKAFF
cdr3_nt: TGCAGTGCCCCACGAGGGACAGGGGCAAAGGCTTTCTTT

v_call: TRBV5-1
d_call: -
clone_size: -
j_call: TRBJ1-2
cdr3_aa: CASSGTGRVYTF
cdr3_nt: TGCGCCAGCAGCGGTACAGGGAGAGTCTACACCTTC

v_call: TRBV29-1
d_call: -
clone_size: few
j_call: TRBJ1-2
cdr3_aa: CSASKWSYGYTF
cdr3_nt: TGCAGCGCCAGCAAATGGTCCTATGGCTACACCTTC

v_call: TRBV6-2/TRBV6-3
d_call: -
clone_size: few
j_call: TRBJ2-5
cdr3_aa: CASSTSETQYF
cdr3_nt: TGTGCCAGCAGTACCTCGGAGACCCAGTACTTC

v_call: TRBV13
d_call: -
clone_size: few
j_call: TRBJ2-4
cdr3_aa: CASSPGRVKNIQYF
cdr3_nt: TGTGCCAGCAGCCCGGGGAGAGTGAAAAACATTCAGTACTTC

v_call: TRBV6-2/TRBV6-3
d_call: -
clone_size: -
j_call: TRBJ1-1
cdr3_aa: CASSLFYGRETEAFF
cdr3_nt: TGTGCCAGCAGCTTATTTTACGGGAGGGAGACTGAAGCTTTCTTT

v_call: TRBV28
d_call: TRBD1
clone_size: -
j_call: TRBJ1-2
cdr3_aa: CASSLTGGKGCTF
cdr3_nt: TGTGCCAGCAGTTTGACAGGGGGCAAAGGCTGCACCTTC

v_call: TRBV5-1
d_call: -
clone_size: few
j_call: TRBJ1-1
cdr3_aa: CASRREENTEAFF
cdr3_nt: TGCGCCAGCCGGAGGGAGGAGAACACTGAAGCTTTCTTT

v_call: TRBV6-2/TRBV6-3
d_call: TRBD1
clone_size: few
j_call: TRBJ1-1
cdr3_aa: CASSYPGQGARTEAFF
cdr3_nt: TGTGCCAGCAGTTACCCTGGACAGGGGGCGAGGACTGAAGCTTTCTTT

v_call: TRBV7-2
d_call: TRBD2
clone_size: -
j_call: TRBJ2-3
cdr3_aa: CASSLMLAGSTRYF
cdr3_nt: TGTGCCAGCAGCTTAATGCTAGCGGGATCTACGCGGTATTTT

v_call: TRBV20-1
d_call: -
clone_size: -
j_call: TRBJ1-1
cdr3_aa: CSAKALNTEAFF
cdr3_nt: TGCAGTGCTAAGGCACTTAACACTGAAGCTTTCTTT

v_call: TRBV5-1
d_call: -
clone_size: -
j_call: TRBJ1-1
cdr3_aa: CASSLAGALMNTEAFF
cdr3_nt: TGCGCCAGCAGCTTGGCCGGGGCGCTCATGAACACTGAAGCTTTCTTT

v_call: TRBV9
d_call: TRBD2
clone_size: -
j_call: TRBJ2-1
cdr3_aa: CASSATQGTSGGSSYNEQFF
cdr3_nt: TGTGCCAGCAGCGCCACACAGGGCACTAGCGGGGGTAGCTCCTACAATGAGCAGTTCTTC

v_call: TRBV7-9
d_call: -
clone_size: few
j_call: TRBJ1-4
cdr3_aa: CASVNGGDEKLFF
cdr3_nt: TGTGCCAGCGTGAATGGGGGGGATGAAAAACTGTTTTTT

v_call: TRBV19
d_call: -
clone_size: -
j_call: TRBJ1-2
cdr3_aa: CASTPMGYDGYTF
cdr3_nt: TGTGCCAGTACTCCTATGGGGTATGATGGCTACACCTTC

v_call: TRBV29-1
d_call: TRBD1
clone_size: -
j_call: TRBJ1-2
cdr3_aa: CSVPDREGGYTF
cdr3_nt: TGCAGCGTACCTGACAGGGAAGGCGGCTACACCTTC

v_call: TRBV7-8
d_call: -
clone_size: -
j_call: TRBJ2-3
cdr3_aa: CASSLAAGERRTDTQYF
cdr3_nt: TGTGCCAGCAGCTTAGCAGCCGGGGAGCGCCGCACAGATACGCAGTATTTT

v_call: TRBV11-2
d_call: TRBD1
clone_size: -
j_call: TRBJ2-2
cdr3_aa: CASSLPGQGLTGEPFF
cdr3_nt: TGTGCCAGCAGCTTGCCGGGACAGGGCTTGACCGGGGAGCCGTTCTTT

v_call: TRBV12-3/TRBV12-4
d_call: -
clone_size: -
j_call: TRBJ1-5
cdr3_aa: CASGTEVSNQPQHF
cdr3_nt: TGTGCCAGCGGGACGGAAGTTAGCAATCAGCCCCAGCATTTT

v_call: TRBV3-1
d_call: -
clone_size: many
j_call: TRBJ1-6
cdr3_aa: CASSQDRPPLHF
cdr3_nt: TGTGCCAGCAGCCAAGATAGGCCACCCCTCCACTTT

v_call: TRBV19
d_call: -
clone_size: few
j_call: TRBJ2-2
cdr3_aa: CASSIGQGGTGELFF
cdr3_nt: TGTGCCAGTAGTATAGGGCAGGGAGGCACCGGGGAGCTGTTTTTT

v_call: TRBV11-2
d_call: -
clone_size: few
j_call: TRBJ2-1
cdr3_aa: CASSFSGFPEQFF
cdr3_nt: TGTGCCAGCAGCTTTTCAGGTTTTCCTGAGCAGTTCTTC

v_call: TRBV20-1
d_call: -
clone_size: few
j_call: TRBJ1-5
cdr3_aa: CSASIGTGGQPQHF
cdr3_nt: TGCAGTGCTAGCATAGGCACTGGAGGTCAGCCCCAGCATTTT

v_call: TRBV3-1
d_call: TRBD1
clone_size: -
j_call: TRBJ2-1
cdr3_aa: CASSRPRQGRQFF
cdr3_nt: TGTGCCAGCAGCCGCCCCCGACAGGGGAGGCAGTTCTTC

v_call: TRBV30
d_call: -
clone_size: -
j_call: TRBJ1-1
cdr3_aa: CAWSVSGRTEAFF
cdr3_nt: TGTGCCTGGAGTGTTTCGGGGCGCACTGAAGCTTTCTTT

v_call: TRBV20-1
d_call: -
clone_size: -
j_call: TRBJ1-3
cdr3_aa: CSARVGGPGNTIYF
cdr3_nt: TGCAGTGCTAGAGTCGGGGGGCCTGGAAACACCATATATTTT